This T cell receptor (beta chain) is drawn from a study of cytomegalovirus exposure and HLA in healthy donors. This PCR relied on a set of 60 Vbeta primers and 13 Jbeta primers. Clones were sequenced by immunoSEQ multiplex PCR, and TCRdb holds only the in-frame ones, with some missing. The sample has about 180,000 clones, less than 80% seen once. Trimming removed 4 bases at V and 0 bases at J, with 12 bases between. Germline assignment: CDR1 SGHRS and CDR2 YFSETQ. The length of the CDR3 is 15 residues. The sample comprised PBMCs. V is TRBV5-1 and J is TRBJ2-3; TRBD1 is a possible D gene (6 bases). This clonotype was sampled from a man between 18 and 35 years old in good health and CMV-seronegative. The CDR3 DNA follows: TGCGCCAGCAGCCCCCGGACAGCTAGCACAGATACGCAGTATTTT. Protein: CASSPRTASTDTQYF.